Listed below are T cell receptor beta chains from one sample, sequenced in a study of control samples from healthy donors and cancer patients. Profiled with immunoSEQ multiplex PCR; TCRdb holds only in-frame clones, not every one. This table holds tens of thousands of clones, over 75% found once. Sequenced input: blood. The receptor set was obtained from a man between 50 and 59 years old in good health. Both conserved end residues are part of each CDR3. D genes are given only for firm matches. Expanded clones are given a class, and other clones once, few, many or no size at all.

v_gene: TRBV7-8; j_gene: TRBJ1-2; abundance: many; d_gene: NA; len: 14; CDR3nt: TGTGCCAGCAGCTTAGGCTCCAGGGCCTATGGCTACACCTTC; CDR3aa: CASSLGSRAYGYTF
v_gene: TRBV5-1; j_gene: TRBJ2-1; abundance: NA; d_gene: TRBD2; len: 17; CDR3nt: TGCGCCAGCAGCGGCCAAGCGGGCGGGGGGCGCTACAATGAGCAGTTCTTC; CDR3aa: CASSGQAGGGRYNEQFF
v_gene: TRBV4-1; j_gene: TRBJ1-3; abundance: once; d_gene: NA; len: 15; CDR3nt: TGCGCCAGCAGCCAAGGCCAGGGCTCTGGAAACACCATATATTTT; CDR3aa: CASSQGQGSGNTIYF
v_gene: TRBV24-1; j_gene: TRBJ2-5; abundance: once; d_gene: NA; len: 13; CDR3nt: TGTGCCACCAGTGATCCGGACCAAGGAGCCCAGTACTTC; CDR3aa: CATSDPDQGAQYF
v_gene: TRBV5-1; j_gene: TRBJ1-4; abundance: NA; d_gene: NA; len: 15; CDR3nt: TGCGCCAGCAGCTTGGCCGGGTCCCGGAATGAAAAACTGTTTTTT; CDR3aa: CASSLAGSRNEKLFF
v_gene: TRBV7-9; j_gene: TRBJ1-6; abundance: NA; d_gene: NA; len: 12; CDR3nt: TGTGCCAGCAGCTCGTCGACAGCCACCCTCCACTTT; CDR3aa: CASSSSTATLHF
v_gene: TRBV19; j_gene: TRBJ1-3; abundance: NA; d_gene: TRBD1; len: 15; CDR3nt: TGTGCCAGTAGTGACCGGGACAGGGCTGGAAACACCATATATTTT; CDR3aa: CASSDRDRAGNTIYF
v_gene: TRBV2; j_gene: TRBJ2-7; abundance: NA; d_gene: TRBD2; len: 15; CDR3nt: TGTGCCAGCAGTAGGAGTACTAGCGGTTCCTACGAGCAGTACTTC; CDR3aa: CASSRSTSGSYEQYF
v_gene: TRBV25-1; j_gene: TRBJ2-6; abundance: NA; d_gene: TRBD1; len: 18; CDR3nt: TGTGCCAGCAGCCATGATCCGGGACAGTCCTCTGGGGCCAACGTCCTGACTTTC; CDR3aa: CASSHDPGQSSGANVLTF
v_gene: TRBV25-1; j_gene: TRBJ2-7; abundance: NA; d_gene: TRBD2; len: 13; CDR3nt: TGTGCCAGCAGAGGACTAGGTATTAACGAGCAGTACTTC; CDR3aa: CASRGLGINEQYF
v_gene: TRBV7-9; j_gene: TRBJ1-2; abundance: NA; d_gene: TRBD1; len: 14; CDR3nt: TGTGCCAGCAGCAGAGAGGGGGCAGGCTATGGCTACACCTTC; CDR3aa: CASSREGAGYGYTF
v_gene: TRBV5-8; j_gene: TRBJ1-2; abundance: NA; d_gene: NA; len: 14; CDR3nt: TGTGCCAGCAGCTTGTCGGGGGCGAAATATGGCTACACCTTC; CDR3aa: CASSLSGAKYGYTF
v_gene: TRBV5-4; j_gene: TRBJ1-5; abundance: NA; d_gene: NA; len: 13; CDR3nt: TGTGCCAGCAGCTTTGGGTACAATCAGCCCCAGCATTTT; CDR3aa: CASSFGYNQPQHF
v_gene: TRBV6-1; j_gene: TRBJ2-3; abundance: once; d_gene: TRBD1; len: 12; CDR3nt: TGTGCCAGCAGTGAATGGACAGGGGGAAAGTATTTT; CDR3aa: CASSEWTGGKYF
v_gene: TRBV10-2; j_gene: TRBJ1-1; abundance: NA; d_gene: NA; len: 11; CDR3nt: TGCGCCAGCAGACAGGGAACTGAAGCTTTCTTT; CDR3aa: CASRQGTEAFF
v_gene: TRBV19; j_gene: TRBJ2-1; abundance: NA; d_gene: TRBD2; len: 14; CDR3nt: TGTGCCAGTAGTATAATGACTAGCGGCAATGAGCAGTTCTTC; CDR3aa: CASSIMTSGNEQFF
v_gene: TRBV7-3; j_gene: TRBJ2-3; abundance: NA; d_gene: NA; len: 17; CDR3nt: TGTGCCAGCAGCCAATCCCCAACGCTCAACAGGGCAGATACGCAGTATTTT; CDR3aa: CASSQSPTLNRADTQYF
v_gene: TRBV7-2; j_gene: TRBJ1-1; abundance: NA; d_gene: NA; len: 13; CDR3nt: TGTGCCAGCAGCCCCCCCGCGAACACTGAAGCTTTCTTT; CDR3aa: CASSPPANTEAFF
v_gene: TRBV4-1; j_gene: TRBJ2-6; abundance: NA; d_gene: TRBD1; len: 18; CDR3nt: TGCGCCAGCAGCCCCAGGGACAGGGCACTCTCTGGGGCCAACGTCCTGACTTTC; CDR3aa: CASSPRDRALSGANVLTF
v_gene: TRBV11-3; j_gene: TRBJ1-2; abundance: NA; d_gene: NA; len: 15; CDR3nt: TGTGCCAGCAGCCTTGCAGGGGCGCCCAACTATGGCTACACCTTC; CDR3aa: CASSLAGAPNYGYTF
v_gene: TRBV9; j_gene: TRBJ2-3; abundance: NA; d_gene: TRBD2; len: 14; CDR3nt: TGTGCCAGCACCTCTGGACTAGTTCCAGATACGCAGTATTTT; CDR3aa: CASTSGLVPDTQYF
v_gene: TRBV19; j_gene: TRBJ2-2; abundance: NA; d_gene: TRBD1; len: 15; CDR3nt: TGTGCCAGTAGTATAGATACAGGGGATACCGGGGAGCTGTTTTTT; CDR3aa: CASSIDTGDTGELFF
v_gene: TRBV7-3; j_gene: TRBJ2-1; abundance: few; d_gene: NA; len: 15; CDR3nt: TGTGCCAGCAGCTTAGACATTTCCTCCTACAATGAGCAGTTCTTC; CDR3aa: CASSLDISSYNEQFF
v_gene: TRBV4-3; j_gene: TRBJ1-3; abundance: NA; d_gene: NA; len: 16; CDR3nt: TGCGCCAGCAGCCTGGAGGGGGGCGTGAAGGAGAACACCATATATTTT; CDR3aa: CASSLEGGVKENTIYF
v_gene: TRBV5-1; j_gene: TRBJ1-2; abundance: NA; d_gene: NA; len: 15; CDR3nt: TGCGCCAGCAGCTTGAGGGATCAGGGTAACTATGGCTACACCTTC; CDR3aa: CASSLRDQGNYGYTF
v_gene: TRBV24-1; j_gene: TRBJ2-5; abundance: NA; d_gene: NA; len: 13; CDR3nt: TGTGCCACCAGTGATCCTCCAGGGGAGACCCAGTACTTC; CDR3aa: CATSDPPGETQYF
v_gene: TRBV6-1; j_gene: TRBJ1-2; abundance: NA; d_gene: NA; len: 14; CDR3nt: TGTGCCAGCAGTGAAGCGGTGGGGGCACGGGGCTACACCTTC; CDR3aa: CASSEAVGARGYTF
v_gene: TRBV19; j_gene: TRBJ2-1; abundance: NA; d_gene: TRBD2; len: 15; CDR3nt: TGTGCCAGTAGTATATGGCTAGCGGGAGTCGATGAGCAGTTCTTC; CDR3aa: CASSIWLAGVDEQFF
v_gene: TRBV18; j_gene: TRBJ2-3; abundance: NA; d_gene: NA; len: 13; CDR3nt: TGTGCCAGCTCACCCCCCTCCACAGATACGCAGTATTTT; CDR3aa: CASSPPSTDTQYF
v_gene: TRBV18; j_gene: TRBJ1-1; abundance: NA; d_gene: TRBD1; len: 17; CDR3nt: TGTGCCAGCTCATCGACAGGGGGCGGGTCCATGAACACTGAAGCTTTCTTT; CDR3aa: CASSSTGGGSMNTEAFF
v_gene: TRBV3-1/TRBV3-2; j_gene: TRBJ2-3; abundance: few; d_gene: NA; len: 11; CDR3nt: TGTGCCACCGGCCTAGAGGATACGCAGTATTTT; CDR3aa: CATGLEDTQYF
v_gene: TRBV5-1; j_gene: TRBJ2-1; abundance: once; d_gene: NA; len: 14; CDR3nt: TGCGCCAGCAGCTCGGGGGACGGGTACAATGAGCAGTTCTTC; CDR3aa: CASSSGDGYNEQFF
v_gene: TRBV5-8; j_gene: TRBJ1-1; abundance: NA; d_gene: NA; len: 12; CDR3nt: TGTGCCAGCAGCCGGGACGGATTCGAAGCTTTCTTT; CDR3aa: CASSRDGFEAFF
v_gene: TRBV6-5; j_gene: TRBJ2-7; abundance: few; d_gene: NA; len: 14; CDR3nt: TGTGCCAGCAGTTACGGGGGGCTATTCTCCGAGCAGTACTTC; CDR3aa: CASSYGGLFSEQYF
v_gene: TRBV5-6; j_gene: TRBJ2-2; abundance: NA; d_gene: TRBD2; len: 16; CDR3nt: TGTGCCAGCAGCTTTAGCGGGGGGGCGAACACCGGGGAGCTGTTTTTT; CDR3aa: CASSFSGGANTGELFF
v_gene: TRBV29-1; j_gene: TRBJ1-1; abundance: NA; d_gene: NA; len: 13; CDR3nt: TGCAGCGTTGAAGGGCGGCAGAACACTGAAGCTTTCTTT; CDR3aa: CSVEGRQNTEAFF
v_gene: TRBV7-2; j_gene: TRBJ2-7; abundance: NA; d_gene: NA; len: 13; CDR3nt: TGTGCCAGCAGCTTAGTGGGGGGATACGAGCAGTACTTC; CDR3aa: CASSLVGGYEQYF
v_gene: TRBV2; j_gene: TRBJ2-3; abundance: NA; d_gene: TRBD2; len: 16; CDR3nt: TGTGCCAGCAGTGAACGGGCGGGGGGCCGCACAGATACGCAGTATTTT; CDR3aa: CASSERAGGRTDTQYF
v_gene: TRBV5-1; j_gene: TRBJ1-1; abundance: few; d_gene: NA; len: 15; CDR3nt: TGCGCCAGCAGCTTGGTAGGACGCTGGAACACTGAAGCTTTCTTT; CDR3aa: CASSLVGRWNTEAFF
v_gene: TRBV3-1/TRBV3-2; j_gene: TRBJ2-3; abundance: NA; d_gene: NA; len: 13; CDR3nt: TGTGCCAGCAGCCAAGGAGGCGATGATACGCAGTATTTT; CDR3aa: CASSQGGDDTQYF
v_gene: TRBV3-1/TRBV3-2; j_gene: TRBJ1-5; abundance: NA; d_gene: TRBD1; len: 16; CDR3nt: TGTGCCAGCAGCCTGGGGCCAGGGGGCCTCAATCAGCCCCAGCATTTT; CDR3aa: CASSLGPGGLNQPQHF
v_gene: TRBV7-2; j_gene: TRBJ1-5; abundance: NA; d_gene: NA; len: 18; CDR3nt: TGTGCCAGCAGCTTATTTCCCCCCCCAGACAGATTAAATCAGCCCCAGCATTTT; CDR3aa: CASSLFPPPDRLNQPQHF
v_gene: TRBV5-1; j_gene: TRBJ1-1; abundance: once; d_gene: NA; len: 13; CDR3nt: TGCGCCAGCAGCTTGGTGATGGACACTGAAGCTTTCTTT; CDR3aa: CASSLVMDTEAFF
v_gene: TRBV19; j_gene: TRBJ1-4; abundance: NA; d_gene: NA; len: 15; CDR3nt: TGTGCCAGTAGTATGGAAGGGGCAACTAATGAAAAACTGTTTTTT; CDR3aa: CASSMEGATNEKLFF
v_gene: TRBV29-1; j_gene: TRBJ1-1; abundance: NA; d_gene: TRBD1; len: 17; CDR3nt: TGCAGCGTTGCCCTCACCGGGACAGGTAACCGGAACACTGAAGCTTTCTTT; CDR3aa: CSVALTGTGNRNTEAFF
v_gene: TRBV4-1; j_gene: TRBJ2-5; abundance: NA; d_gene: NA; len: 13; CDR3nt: TGCGCCAGCAGCCAATTCTACCAAGAGACCCAGTACTTC; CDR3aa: CASSQFYQETQYF
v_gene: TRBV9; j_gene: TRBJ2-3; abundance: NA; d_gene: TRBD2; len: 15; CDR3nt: TGTGCCAGCAGCCCACGTTTAGCGGGGGTGGATACGCAGTATTTT; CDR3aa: CASSPRLAGVDTQYF
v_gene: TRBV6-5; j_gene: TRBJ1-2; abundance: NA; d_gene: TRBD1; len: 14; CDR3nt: TGTGCCAGCGGACGGGACAGGACGTTCTATGGCTACACCTTC; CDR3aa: CASGRDRTFYGYTF
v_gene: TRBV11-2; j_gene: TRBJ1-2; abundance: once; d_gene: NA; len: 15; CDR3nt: TGTGCCAGCAGCTTAGAATCGGGAGGGTACTATGGCTACACCTTC; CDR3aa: CASSLESGGYYGYTF
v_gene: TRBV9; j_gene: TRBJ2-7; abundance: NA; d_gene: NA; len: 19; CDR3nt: TGTGCCAGCAGCGTAGGAGCTATCGGAGGTCTAGCGAGCTCCTACGAGCAGTACTTC; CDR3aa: CASSVGAIGGLASSYEQYF
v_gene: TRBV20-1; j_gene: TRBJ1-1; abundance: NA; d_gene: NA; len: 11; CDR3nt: TGCAGTGCCCCGATATCCACTGAAGCTTTCTTT; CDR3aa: CSAPISTEAFF